This T cell receptor (beta chain) was documented in a study of shared clonotypes between healthy human individuals. For the study at large: Per-donor plates numbered three CD4 naive, three CD4 memory, two CD8 naive and one CD8 memory.

At the deep level, the assay was run. Method: immunoSEQ multiplex PCR; TCRdb's copy keeps in-frame clones and lacks some. The sample lists some 2.4 million clones, roughly 93% occurring once. The CDR3 loop spans 16 amino acids. CDR1 is MDHEN and CDR2 is SYDVKM in the germline V gene. Trimming left V 4 bases short and J 7 bases short, with 22 bases between. The donor population consisted of healthy HIV-negative adults with no recent acute infections or vaccinations. This clone was counted once. The clonotype was recovered from a man aged 18 to 30 in good health. Some clones in this sample may be carry-over from other donors' samples. The J gene is TRBJ1-2, the V gene TRBV28; no firm D call. Sequencing was performed on naive CD4+ T cells from PBMCs. Subset indicated: CD45RA+ positively selected. The DNA of the CDR3 is TGTGCCAGCAGTTCAGATCCCGTAGGACCAGTATCTGGCTACACCTTC. This sequence encodes CASSSDPVGPVSGYTF.